The 9 T cell receptor beta chains presented below share a single source sample, sequenced in a study of beta chain features in type 1 diabetes. Sequencing targeted expressed TCRB transcripts, as all isolated RNA had been reverse transcribed. TCRdb's copy holds only in-frame clones and misses some; the assay was immunoSEQ multiplex PCR. The sample includes 300,000 to 350,000 clones, roughly 13% of them seen just once. What these receptors recognize is not known. General study points: In all four CD4+ subsets, TCRB CDR3 length was significantly, moderately reduced in type 1 diabetes.

Specimen: naive CD4+ T cells from blood. These receptors came from a woman between 18 and 29 years old with type 1 diabetes.

This clone appeared a few times. This sequence joins TRBV28 and TRBJ1-1, with D perhaps matching TRBD1 (5 bases). The V end lost 5 bases, the J end lost 4 bases, and 17 bases lay between the germline ends. Germline V gives CDR1 MDHEN, CDR2 SYDVKM. The CDR3 is 15 amino acids. The CDR3 DNA is TGTGCCAGCAGTCCCGGGGGGTTAGGAAGCACTGAAGCTTTCTTT. Encoded protein: CASSPGGLGSTEAFF.

Only a few counts were recorded for this clone. The chain uses TRBV9 and TRBJ2-7, with D perhaps TRBD2 (5 bases). CDR1 SGDLS and CDR2 YYNGEE come from the germline V gene. Trimming removed 3 bases at V and 3 bases at J, with 16 bases between. The CDR3 totals 15 residues. CDR3 protein: CASSGATGLIYEQYF. The CDR3 DNA reads as TGTGCCAGCAGCGGAGCCACCGGACTGATCTACGAGCAGTACTTC.

This clone has only a few counts. One end of the junction does not line up with germline, which may come from a read error. This chain joins TRBV30 and TRBJ2-5; D is perhaps TRBD1 (6 bases). The germline V gene has CDR1 GTSNPN and CDR2 SVGIG (reference sequence). This CDR3 spans 13 amino acids. CDR3 amino acids: CAWSGTHQETQYF. The CDR3 coding sequence is TGTGCCTGGAGCGGGACACACCAGGAGACCCAGTACTTC. Filled out from reference TRBV30 and TRBJ2-5, the complete variable domain reads SQTIHQWPATLVQPVGSPLSLECTVEGTSNPNLYWYRQAAGRGLQLLFYSVGIGQISSEVPQNLSASRPQDRQFILSSKKLLLSDSGFYLCAWSGTHQETQYFGPGTRLLVL.

This clone was found a few times. V and J are TRBV27 and TRBJ2-3; 8 bases are a match to TRBD2. The CDR3 is made up of 14 amino acids. Germline-derived CDR1 and CDR2 are MNHEY and SMNVEV (reference sequence). The V segment lost 8 bases and the J segment 4 bases; nucleotides outside the gene matches: 8. The CDR3 DNA follows: TGTGCCAGCTATAAAGCGGGAGAGGCAGATACGCAGTATTTT. Translation: CASYKAGEADTQYF.

This clone was picked up a small number of times. The V gene is TRBV5-1, the J gene TRBJ2-3; TRBD1 might be the D (6 bases). The V end was cut by 4 bases, the J end by 4 bases, with 16 bases between. Germline CDR1 SGHRS, CDR2 YFSETQ. The CDR3 length is 15 residues. The CDR3, as DNA: TGCGCCAGCAGCCCTATTACAGGGTCCCCAGATACGCAGTATTTT. It yields the protein CASSPITGSPDTQYF.

The chain couples TRBV5-1 to TRBJ2-7; 7 bases line up with TRBD1. The CDR3 is made up of 16 amino acids. The V gene end was trimmed by 4 bases and the J gene end by 0 bases; junction bases not matched to a gene: 10. Germline V gene data show CDR1 as SGHRS and CDR2 as YFSETQ. CDR3 loop: CASSKLTGEPSYEQYF. DNA of the CDR3: TGCGCCAGCAGCAAATTAACAGGGGAGCCCTCCTACGAGCAGTACTTC.

The CDR3 spells CASSELIQAQYF. CDR3 in DNA: TGTGCCAGCAGTGAACTCATCCAGGCGCAGTATTTT. The chain links TRBV2 to TRBJ2-3, with unresolved D. CDR1 is SNHLY and CDR2 is FYNNEI in the germline V gene. This CDR3 is built from 12 residues. Trimming took off 2 bases at V and 10 bases at J, with 10 bases between the two ends.

This clone was counted a few times. This sequence joins TRBV21-1 and TRBJ2-1; the table gives TRBD2 as D, unverified against the DNA. TRBV21-1 is annotated as a pseudogene. CDR3 length: 14 amino acids. Written as DNA, the CDR3 is TGTGCCAGCAGCCCATCGGGTCTTCCCAATGAGCAGTTCTTC. Encoded protein: CASSPSGLPNEQFF.

CDR3 protein: CASRRDRMRETQYF. CDR3 DNA sequence: TGTGCCAGCAGACGAGACAGAATGAGAGAGACCCAGTACTTC. The chain employs TRBV5-4 and TRBJ2-5; D might be TRBD1 (5 bases). Germline V gene lookup returns CDR1 SGHNT and CDR2 YYREEE (reference sequence). Trimming left V 5 bases short and J 4 bases short, with 15 bases between. The CDR3 extends over 14 amino acids.